This T cell receptor (beta chain) appears in the sequencing data of a study of blood T cell repertoires in COVID-19. About the study: There were acute and convalescent COVID-19 samples, and they came from the United States, Italy and Spain.

Germline values: CDR1 SGHDT, CDR2 YYEEEE. The CDR3 covers 14 residues. V lost 4 bases and J lost 2, with 10 bases in between. Generated by immunoSEQ multiplex PCR, the TCRdb table keeps only in-frame clones and is missing some. Altogether around 160,000 clones are present, roughly 90% being singletons, with the ten largest covering roughly 2.1%. Sequenced input: peripheral blood. This receptor was taken from a man aged 18 to 30 with acute or convalescent COVID-19. V and J are TRBV5-6 and TRBJ1-5, with D uncertain. The CDR3 coding sequence is TGTGCCAGCAGCGCGGGTGGGGGCAATCAGCCCCAGCATTTT. Translating gives CASSAGGGNQPQHF.